This T cell receptor (beta chain) emerged from a study of CD8 T cells in Susac syndrome. In blood CD8+ and CD4+ T cells, TCR beta underwent sequencing. The ends were cut back, 3 bases at V and 0 bases at J, with 5 bases in the middle. The V gene's germline CDR1 is MNHEY and CDR2 SMNVEV (reference sequence). There are 13 residues in the CDR3. Random hexamers were used to reverse transcribe the RNA input (about 0.5 to 1 ug). Amplification of TCR beta CDR3 used immunoSEQ multiplex PCR across 54 Vbeta and 13 Jbeta. TCRdb re-analysed the immunoSEQ multiplex PCR reads in MiXCR, keeping a single row per CDR3 protein. This table has 210,000 or so distinct CDR3 sequences, roughly 90% appearing once. About this clonotype itself: Its specificity is unknown.

Overall study findings and caveats: The study conceded that its TCR sequencing and HLA analysis involved relatively few individuals.

The V call is TRBV27, the J call TRBJ2-5; D uncertain. The TCR sequence derives from a human donor with multiple sclerosis. Input material: CD8+ T cells from PBMCs. The DNA of the CDR3 is TGTGCCAGCAGTTTTGTGGACCAAGAGACCCAGTACTTC. Translation: CASSFVDQETQYF.